What follows are 23 T cell receptor beta chains derived from one specimen sequenced in a study of shared clonotypes between healthy human individuals. TCRdb's table, derived via immunoSEQ multiplex PCR, lists solely in-frame clones and lacks some. The sample holds approximately 710,000 clones; about 90% are singletons and the top ten take 34%. Sample: memory CD8+ T cells from PBMCs. Subset of the sample: CD45RO+ cells pooled with CCR7-negative TemRA cells. These TCRs come from a man between 18 and 29 years old in good health. Some clones in this sample may be carry-over from other donors' samples.

The gene calls are TRBV2 and TRBJ2-3; maybe TRBD2 (6 bases). Germline V gene data show CDR1 as SNHLY and CDR2 as FYNNEI. The germline V and J ends were trimmed by 2 bases and 6 bases, with 9 bases remaining between them. This CDR3 is 13 amino acids long. The CDR3 DNA is TGTGCCAGCAGTGAACCAGGAGGGGATACGCAGTATTTT. It specifies CASSEPGGDTQYF.

This chain joins TRBV11-2 and TRBJ2-3; perhaps TRBD2 as D (6 bases). The CDR3 length is 17 residues. Germline CDR1 is SGHAT and CDR2 is FQNNGV. Trimming pared 6 bases from V and 4 bases from J, leaving 23 bases between. The CDR3 reads CASSARRGPRSPDTQYF. The CDR3 DNA sequence: TGTGCCAGCAGTGCCCGGCGGGGTCCTAGAAGCCCAGATACGCAGTATTTT.

This clone appeared a few times. Other nucleotide sequences in the sample specify the same CDR3. V gene TRBV9 combines with J gene TRBJ1-2; D gene uncertain. The V and J ends lost 2 bases and 4 bases respectively, with 9 bases between them. CDR1 is SGDLS, CDR2 YYNGEE, per germline. The CDR3 spans 13 residues. The CDR3 spells CASSVGGPYGYTF. The CDR3 nucleotides read TGTGCCAGCAGCGTGGGAGGGCCCTATGGCTACACCTTC.

The CDR3 reads CASSPPGRRNTEAFF. The CDR3 DNA reads TGCGCCAGCAGCCCGCCGGGACGGAGGAACACTGAAGCTTTCTTT. The chain carries TRBV4-1 and TRBJ1-1; weak D call: TRBD1 (5 bases). The length of the CDR3 is 15 residues. The germline V gene has CDR1 MGHRA and CDR2 YSYEKL. V was cut by 4 bases and J by 1 base, with 13 bases left in between.

The chain combines TRBV27 with TRBJ2-7; 8 bases fit TRBD1. V lost 3 bases to trimming and J lost 2 bases; unmatched junction nucleotides: 9. CDR3 size: 16 residues. The germline V gene has CDR1 MNHEY and CDR2 SMNVEV (reference sequence). CDR3 sequence: CASSLHTGTGPYEQYF. CDR3 bases: TGTGCCAGCAGTTTGCACACCGGGACAGGACCCTACGAGCAGTACTTC.

The genes are TRBV13 and TRBJ2-2, with D uncertain. The CDR3 is made up of 16 amino acids. Deletions cut 5 bases from V and 1 base from J, with 14 bases between. Germline lookup yields CDR1 PRHDT and CDR2 FYEKMQ (reference sequence). The CDR3 sequence is CASSPPEARNTGELFF. DNA for the CDR3: TGTGCCAGCAGCCCCCCCGAGGCACGGAACACCGGGGAGCTGTTTTTT.

The chain links TRBV6-6 to TRBJ2-2, with TRBD1 as a possible D gene (6 bases). Trimming pared 1 base from V and 3 bases from J, leaving 9 bases between. The germline V gene encodes CDR1 MNHNY and CDR2 SVGAGI (reference sequence). The CDR3 totals 15 residues. DNA of the CDR3: TGTGCCAGCAGTTACTTTACAGGGCACACCGGGGAGCTGTTTTTT. Translated, it gives CASSYFTGHTGELFF.

This rearrangement joins TRBV9 to TRBJ2-3; 7 bases agree with TRBD2. Per germline, CDR1 SGDLS and CDR2 YYNGEE. Trimming removed 2 bases from V and 4 bases from J; junction bases left unmatched: 13. This CDR3 comprises 17 residues. The DNA for the CDR3 is TGTGCCAGCAGCGTTTCCCCCTCGGCGGGAGTGGCAGATACGCAGTATTTT. It translates to CASSVSPSAGVADTQYF. Full variable domain (remainder filled in from reference TRBV9 and TRBJ2-3): DSGVTQTPKHLITATGQRVTLRCSPRSGDLSVYWYQQSLDQGLQFLIQYYNGEERAKGNILERFSAQQFPDLHSELNLSSLELGDSALYFCASSVSPSAGVADTQYFGPGTRLTVL.

This clone was picked up one time. The chain is built from TRBV5-5 and TRBJ1-2; 9 bases map to TRBD1. The V gene's germline CDR1 is SGHKS and CDR2 YYEKEE (reference sequence). The CDR3 sequence is 18 residues long. V dropped 4 bases and J dropped 4; count of bases not matched to a gene: 17. CDR3 amino acids: CASSITGTGRKYPYGYTF. CDR3 DNA: TGTGCCAGCAGCATAACCGGGACAGGGAGAAAGTACCCCTATGGCTACACCTTC.

The CDR3 is CASSGTSGSWSYNEQFF. CDR3 DNA sequence: TGTGCCAGCAGTGGGACTAGCGGGAGTTGGTCCTACAATGAGCAGTTCTTC. J is TRBJ2-1 and V is TRBV27; 14 bases match TRBD2. The CDR3 runs to 17 residues. Germline V CDR1 and CDR2: MNHEY, SMNVEV (reference sequence). Trimming cost V 5 bases and J 1 base; bases outside gene matches: 4.

The chain employs TRBV6-6 and TRBJ2-7; 8 positions agree with TRBD1. This CDR3 region has 12 residues. Per the germline V gene, CDR1 is MNHNY and CDR2 is SVGAGI (reference sequence). With V trimmed by 5 bases and J by 6 bases, 3 bases remained unmatched. DNA of the CDR3: TGTGCCAGCAGTATGACAGGGGCCGAGCAGTACTTC. This codes for CASSMTGAEQYF.

On this clone itself: A read error is the likely source, as a far larger clone sits one nucleotide away. The same CDR3 arises from other DNA sequences in this sample as well. This sequence joins TRBV7-9 and TRBJ1-5; D not certain. The CDR3 runs to 12 residues. Trimming took 3 bases from V and 4 from J, leaving 4 bases between them. Germline values: CDR1 SEHNR, CDR2 FQNEAQ (reference sequence). The CDR3 nucleotides read TGTGCCAGCAGCTTGGGGAATCAGCCCCAGCATTTT. Its protein is CASSLGNQPQHF.

The rearrangement links TRBV2 to TRBJ2-2; perhaps TRBD1 as D (5 bases). Looked up from germline, CDR1 is SNHLY and CDR2 is FYNNEI. The CDR3 is made up of 17 amino acids. Trimming removed 5 bases at V and 6 bases at J, with 22 bases between. The CDR3 nucleotides read TGTGCCAGCAGTCACGACAGTCCTTTCCCTCAATCCGGGGAGCTGTTTTTT. This translates into CASSHDSPFPQSGELFF.

The J gene is TRBJ1-4, the V gene TRBV7-8; D possibly corresponds to TRBD1 (5 bases). Trimming stripped 4 bases from V and 4 bases from J, with 10 bases between. Germline CDR1 is SGHVS and CDR2 is FQNEAQ. The length of the CDR3 is 14 residues. CDR3 nucleotides: TGTGCCAGCAGCTCGGGGGTCCGTAATGAAAAACTGTTTTTT. Encoded protein: CASSSGVRNEKLFF.

This chain uses TRBV27 with TRBJ1-2, with 7 bases fitting TRBD1. Germline values: CDR1 MNHEY, CDR2 SMNVEV (reference sequence). This CDR3 contains 15 residues. The V gene end was trimmed by 2 bases and the J gene end by 4 bases; junction bases not matched to a gene: 7. The CDR3 is CASSLNSQGVYGYTF. The CDR3 nucleotides read TGTGCCAGCAGTTTAAACAGCCAGGGGGTCTATGGCTACACCTTC.

This clone was counted a single time. The chain has TRBV5-1 and TRBJ2-7, with 8 positions matching TRBD2. In germline, CDR1 is SGHRS, CDR2 YFSETQ. J was trimmed by 6 bases and V by 0 bases; bases with no gene match: 14. The CDR3 covers 17 residues. CDR3 in DNA: TGCGCCAGCAGCTTGGAACTAGCGGCCCTGGGTGGTGGCGAGCAGTACTTC. Translation: CASSLELAALGGGEQYF.

The V call is TRBV7-9, the J call TRBJ1-2; TRBD1 matches at 7 bases. The junction had 7 bases not matched to a gene; V was cut back by 5 bases and J by 4 bases. CDR1 is SEHNR and CDR2 is FQNEAQ in the germline V gene (reference sequence). This CDR3 is built from 14 residues. CDR3 coding DNA: TGTGCCAGCAGCCTAGGGGACAGCCTCTATGGCTACACCTTC. Its protein is CASSLGDSLYGYTF.

This chain links TRBV27 with TRBJ1-6; possible D gene TRBD1, 5 bases. CDR3 length: 12 residues. Germline V gene sequence: CDR1 MNHEY, CDR2 SMNVEV (reference sequence). With 2 bases removed from V and 14 bases from J, the gap between germline ends came to 10 bases. The CDR3 DNA reads TGTGCCAGCAGTTTAAGGGGTGCAGCCCTCCACTTT. This translates into CASSLRGAALHF.

V and J are TRBV9 and TRBJ2-7; 9 bases fit TRBD2. V shed 3 bases and J 6 bases; nucleotides not matched to a gene: 13. The CDR3 sequence is 16 residues long. Germline CDR1 reads SGDLS; CDR2 reads YYNGEE. CDR3 protein: CASSGEGIAGVVEQYF. CDR3 DNA sequence: TGTGCCAGCAGCGGCGAGGGGATAGCGGGAGTAGTCGAGCAGTACTTC. Full variable domain (outside the CDR3, taken from reference TRBV9 and TRBJ2-7): DSGVTQTPKHLITATGQRVTLRCSPRSGDLSVYWYQQSLDQGLQFLIQYYNGEERAKGNILERFSAQQFPDLHSELNLSSLELGDSALYFCASSGEGIAGVVEQYFGPGTRLTVT.

V and J are TRBV5-1 and TRBJ2-5; the D is unclear. The V gene lost 0 bases and the J gene lost 5 bases, with 14 bases spanning the gap. Germline assignment: CDR1 SGHRS and CDR2 YFSETQ. CDR3 length equals 15 residues. CDR3 bases: TGCGCCAGCAGCTTGGAAGGCCCCCTGGTCGAGACCCAGTACTTC. Translation: CASSLEGPLVETQYF. Filled out from reference TRBV5-1 and TRBJ2-5, the complete variable domain reads KAGVTQTPRYLIKTRGQQVTLSCSPISGHRSVSWYQQTPGQGLQFLFEYFSETQRNKGNFPGRFSGRQFSNSRSEMNVSTLELGDSALYLCASSLEGPLVETQYFGPGTRLLVL.

The rearrangement uses TRBV5-1 and TRBJ1-1; 8 bases align to TRBD1. V lost 2 bases to trimming and J lost 1 base; unmatched junction nucleotides: 4. From germline, CDR1 is SGHRS and CDR2 YFSETQ. This CDR3 has 15 amino acids. CDR3 sequence: CASSFHRGENTEAFF. The CDR3 nucleotides are TGCGCCAGCAGCTTCCACAGGGGGGAGAACACTGAAGCTTTCTTT.

This rearrangement joins TRBV18 to TRBJ2-1; no clear D. The CDR3 loop spans 12 amino acids. The germline gives CDR1 KGHSH, CDR2 LQKENI. V lost 4 bases and J lost 6, with 7 bases in between. CDR3 nucleotides: TGTGCCAGCTCACACCTTGGCAATGAGCAGTTCTTC. Translating gives CASSHLGNEQFF.

The V and J genes are TRBV7-3 and TRBJ2-1, with TRBD2 matching 10 bases. V was clipped by 6 bases and J by 3 bases; unmatched bases: 5. CDR1 is SGHTA, CDR2 FQGTGA, per germline. The CDR3 has 15 amino acids. The CDR3 DNA follows: TGTGCCAGCAGTTTAGCGGGAGGTATCTACAATGAGCAGTTCTTC. Translation: CASSLAGGIYNEQFF.